This TCR beta chain was found in a study of control samples from healthy donors and cancer patients. The protocol was immunoSEQ multiplex PCR, while the TCRdb copy is restricted to in-frame clones and leaves out a portion. This sample has some 410,000 clones, with approximately 90% found just once. CDR3 size: 17 residues. Trimming cost V 1 base and J 6 bases; bases outside gene matches: 9. CDR1 ENHRY and CDR2 SYGVKD come from the germline V gene. The sequenced material came from PBMCs. The gene calls are TRBV10-3 and TRBJ2-2; 9 bases match TRBD1. The source of this sequence is a man in his forties or fifties with head and neck cancer. The CDR3 bases are TGTGCCATCAGTGAGTACCGGGACAGGGAAGGTCCCGGGGAGCTGTTTTTT. Amino acids: CAISEYRDREGPGELFF.